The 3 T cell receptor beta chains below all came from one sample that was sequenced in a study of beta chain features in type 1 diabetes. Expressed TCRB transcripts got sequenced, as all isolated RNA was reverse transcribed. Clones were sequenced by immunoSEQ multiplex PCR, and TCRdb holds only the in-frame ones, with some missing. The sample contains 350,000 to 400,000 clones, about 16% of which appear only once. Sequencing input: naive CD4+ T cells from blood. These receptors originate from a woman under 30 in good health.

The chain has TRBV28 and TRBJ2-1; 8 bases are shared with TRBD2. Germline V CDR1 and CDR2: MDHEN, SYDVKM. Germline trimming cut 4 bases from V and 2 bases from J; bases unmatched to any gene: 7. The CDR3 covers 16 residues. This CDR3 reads CASSSVSGIAYNEQFF. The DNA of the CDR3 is TGTGCCAGCAGTTCAGTTAGCGGGATCGCCTACAATGAGCAGTTCTTC.

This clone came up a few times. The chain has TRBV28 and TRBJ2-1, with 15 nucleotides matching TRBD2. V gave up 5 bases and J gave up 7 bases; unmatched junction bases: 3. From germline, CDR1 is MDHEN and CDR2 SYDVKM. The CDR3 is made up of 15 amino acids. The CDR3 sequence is CASSGLAGGKNEQFF. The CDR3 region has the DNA TGTGCCAGCAGTGGACTAGCGGGAGGGAAGAATGAGCAGTTCTTC.

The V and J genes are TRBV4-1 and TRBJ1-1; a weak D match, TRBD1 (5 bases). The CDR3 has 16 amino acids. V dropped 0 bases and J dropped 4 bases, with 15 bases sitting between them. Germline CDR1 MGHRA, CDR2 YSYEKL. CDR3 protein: CASSQDVLFRVTEAFF. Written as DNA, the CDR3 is TGCGCCAGCAGCCAAGATGTTTTGTTCAGGGTCACTGAAGCTTTCTTT.